This T cell receptor (beta chain) was sequenced for a study of blood T cells in healthy people across ages. Study at large: Researchers report that template switching captured about one barcoded beta molecule per two T cells.

Together with a sample-barcoded 5' primer, a J-beta primer mix was included in a second PCR lasting roughly 6 to 12 cycles. TCRdb passed the 5' RACE reads through MiXCR, listing each CDR3 protein once. This table has approximately 960,000 distinct CDR3 sequences, approximately 32% appearing once. CDR1 and CDR2 from the germline V gene are DFQATT and SNEGSKA (reference sequence). The CDR3 sequence is 16 residues long. Points from the study as a whole: More naive CD4+ cells and higher diversity marked long-lived donors relative to aged donors.

Concerning this clonotype itself: Antigen specificity is unknown. A much larger clone sits a single nucleotide away, making a read error possible.

This same sample was also taken into another study, of T cells of mothers and their children. That work contributes: The yield was over 9 million TCR beta CDR3 reads from each mother and some 3 million from each child.

The chain carries TRBV20-1 and TRBJ2-6, with D perhaps TRBD1 (5 bases). This TCR was sampled from a woman in her thirties or forties in good health. Source material: blood. In DNA, the CDR3 is TGCAGTGCTAGAGATCGTCGCAGGGCTGGGGCCAGCGTCCTGACTTTC. Its translation is CSARDRRRAGASVLTF.